This T cell receptor beta chain was obtained from a study of response to subunit inactivated influenza vaccine. MiXCR, applied by TCRdb to the RT-PCR reads, yields one record per CDR3 protein. Among about 780,000 distinct CDR3 sequences listed, roughly 18% were seen once. V shed 2 bases, J shed 6 bases, and the junction held 6 bases outside the gene matches. The CDR3 is made up of 15 amino acids. The germline gives CDR1 MNHEY, CDR2 SVGEGT. Points from the study as a whole: Few additional T cells are recruited per seasonal influenza vaccination, authors suggested.

Turning to this clonotype: Its cognate antigen is unknown.

The sample was PBMCs from blood, taken more than 4 days after vaccination. The source of this sequence is a man in his fifties who received an inactivated influenza vaccine. V usage is TRBV6-2 or TRBV6-3 and J usage is TRBJ2-1, with 8 bases lining up with TRBD2. This chain's CDR3 is CASSYERLAPNEQFF. As DNA, the CDR3 is TGTGCCAGCAGTTACGAGAGACTAGCGCCCAATGAGCAGTTCTTC.